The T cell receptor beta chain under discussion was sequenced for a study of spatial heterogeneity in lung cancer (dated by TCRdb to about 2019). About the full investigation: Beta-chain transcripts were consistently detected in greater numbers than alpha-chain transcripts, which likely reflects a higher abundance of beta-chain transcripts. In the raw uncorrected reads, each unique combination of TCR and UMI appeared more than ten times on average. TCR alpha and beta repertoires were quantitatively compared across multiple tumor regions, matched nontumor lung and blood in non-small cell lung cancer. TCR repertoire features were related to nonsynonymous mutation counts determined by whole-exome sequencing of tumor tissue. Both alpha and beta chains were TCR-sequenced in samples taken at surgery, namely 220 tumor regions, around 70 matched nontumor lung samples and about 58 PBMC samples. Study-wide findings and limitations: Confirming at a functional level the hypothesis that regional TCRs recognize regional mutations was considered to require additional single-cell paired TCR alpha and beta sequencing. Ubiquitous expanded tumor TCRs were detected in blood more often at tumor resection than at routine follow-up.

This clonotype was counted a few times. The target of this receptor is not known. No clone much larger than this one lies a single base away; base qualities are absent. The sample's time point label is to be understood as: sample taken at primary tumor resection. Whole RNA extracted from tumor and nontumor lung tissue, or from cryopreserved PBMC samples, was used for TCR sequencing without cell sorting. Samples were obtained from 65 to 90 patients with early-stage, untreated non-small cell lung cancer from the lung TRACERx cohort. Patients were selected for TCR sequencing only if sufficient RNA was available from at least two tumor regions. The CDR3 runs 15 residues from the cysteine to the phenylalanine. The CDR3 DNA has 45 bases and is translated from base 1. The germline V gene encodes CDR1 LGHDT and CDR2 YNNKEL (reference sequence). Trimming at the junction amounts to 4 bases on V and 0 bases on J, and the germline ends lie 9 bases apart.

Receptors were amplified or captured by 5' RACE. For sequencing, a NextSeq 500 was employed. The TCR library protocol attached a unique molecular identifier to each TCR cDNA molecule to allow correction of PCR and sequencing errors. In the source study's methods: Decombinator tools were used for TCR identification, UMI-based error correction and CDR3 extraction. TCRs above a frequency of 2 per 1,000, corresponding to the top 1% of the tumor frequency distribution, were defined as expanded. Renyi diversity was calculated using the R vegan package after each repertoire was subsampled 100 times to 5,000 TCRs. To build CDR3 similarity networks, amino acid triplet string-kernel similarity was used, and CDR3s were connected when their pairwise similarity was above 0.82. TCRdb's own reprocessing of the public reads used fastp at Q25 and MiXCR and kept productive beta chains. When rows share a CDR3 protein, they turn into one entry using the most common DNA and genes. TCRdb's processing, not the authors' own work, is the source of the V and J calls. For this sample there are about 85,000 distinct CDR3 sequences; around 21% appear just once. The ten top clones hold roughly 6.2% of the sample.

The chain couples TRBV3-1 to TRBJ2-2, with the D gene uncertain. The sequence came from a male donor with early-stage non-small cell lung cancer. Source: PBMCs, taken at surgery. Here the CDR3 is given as CASSLHVTNTGELFF. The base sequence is TGTGCCAGCAGCCTTCACGTCACGAACACCGGGGAGCTGTTTTTT.